This T cell receptor beta chain is from a study of long-term antiretroviral therapy in people with HIV. Points from the study as a whole: In samples taken after ART, diversity increased but remained below transplant donor control levels. Dominating the repertoire at all time points were the clones that expanded before ART. Repertoires looked antigen-experienced, with only a slight naive shift after ART.

Survey level was the resolution at which the v3.0 immunoSEQ assay ran. TCRdb keeps only in-frame clones here, not all; method: immunoSEQ multiplex PCR. The table has thousands of clones, 78% seen once; the top ten hold roughly 10%. Without exception, participants with HIV were treated in the United States. This clone was recorded only once. Its antigen is currently unknown. This receptor was obtained from a middle-aged man with HIV. The starting material was unsorted PBMCs, obtained 1.8 years before starting antiretroviral therapy.

CDR3 loop: CARSSPSGSLTDTQYF. CDR3 nucleotide sequence: TGTGCCAGAAGCTCGCCCAGCGGGAGCCTCACAGATACGCAGTATTTT. The chain recombines TRBV5-3 with TRBJ2-3; the match to TRBD2 covers 8 bases. TRBV5-3 is marked as an open reading frame, function uncertain. This CDR3 comprises 16 residues. Trimming removed 3 bases from V and 2 bases from J; junction bases left unmatched: 8.